The TCR beta chain described here comes from a study of T cells expressing NK-cell markers. Study details: Repertoires of TCR beta were obtained from T cells sorted as CD3+CD56+NKG2C+, CD3+CD56+NKG2C- and CD3+CD56-NKG2C+. Study-wide results and limits: Among CD8+ T cells from 5 to 7 donors, dominant NKG2C+ clonotypes accounted for about 1.0-7.0%. The study did not resolve the HCMV specificity of expanded NKG2C+ T cell clones.

As to this clonotype: Its antigen is currently unknown.

CDR1 and CDR2 from the germline V gene are SGHKS and YYEKEE (reference sequence). The CDR3 length is 15 residues. UMI-tagged 5'RACE template switching yielded the TCR beta cDNA. TCRdb re-called the 5' RACE reads and gives one entry per CDR3 protein, without DNA. This repertoire includes more than 120,000 distinct CDR3 sequences. The chain combines TRBV5-5 with TRBJ1-5; TCRdb's D call, TRBD1, is unchecked because there is no DNA. What was sequenced was blood T cells: a sorted CD56 or NKG2C T cell subset, CD4+ or CD8+ T cells, or bulk PBMC T cells (not recorded which). The clonotype was recovered from a man younger than 35 in good health. Here the CDR3 reads CASSLTSGTNQPQHF.